The present T cell receptor beta chain was sequenced within a study of early stage breast cancer tumors. About the study: Invasive lobular carcinomas made up about 30% of the 12 ER+/PR+/HER2- tumors.

Findings of the study overall: Tumor and normal breast were distinguished via blood comparison in 14 of 16 patients. Tumors had approximately 2.5-fold higher T cell density than normal breast.

On this clone: Its target is not known.

Each sample had two DNA replicates, 0.5 ug blood or around 1.5 ug tissue. This table comes from immunoSEQ multiplex PCR, and its TCRdb copy is limited to in-frame clones, with some not included. The top ten clones hold about 30% of a sample with about 20,000 clones, about three quarters of them seen once. The V and J ends lost 4 bases and 7 bases, in that order; junction bases with no gene match: 12. CDR1 is LNHDA and CDR2 is SQIVND in the germline V gene (reference sequence). The CDR3 has 16 residues. The chain links TRBV19 to TRBJ1-2, with TRBD1 matching 10 bases. The sequencing sample was made of blood. The origin of this receptor is a person in their sixties with breast cancer. CDR3 residues: CASSKSDGQGVSGYTF. As DNA, the CDR3 is TGTGCCAGTAGTAAATCCGACGGACAGGGGGTTTCTGGCTACACCTTC.